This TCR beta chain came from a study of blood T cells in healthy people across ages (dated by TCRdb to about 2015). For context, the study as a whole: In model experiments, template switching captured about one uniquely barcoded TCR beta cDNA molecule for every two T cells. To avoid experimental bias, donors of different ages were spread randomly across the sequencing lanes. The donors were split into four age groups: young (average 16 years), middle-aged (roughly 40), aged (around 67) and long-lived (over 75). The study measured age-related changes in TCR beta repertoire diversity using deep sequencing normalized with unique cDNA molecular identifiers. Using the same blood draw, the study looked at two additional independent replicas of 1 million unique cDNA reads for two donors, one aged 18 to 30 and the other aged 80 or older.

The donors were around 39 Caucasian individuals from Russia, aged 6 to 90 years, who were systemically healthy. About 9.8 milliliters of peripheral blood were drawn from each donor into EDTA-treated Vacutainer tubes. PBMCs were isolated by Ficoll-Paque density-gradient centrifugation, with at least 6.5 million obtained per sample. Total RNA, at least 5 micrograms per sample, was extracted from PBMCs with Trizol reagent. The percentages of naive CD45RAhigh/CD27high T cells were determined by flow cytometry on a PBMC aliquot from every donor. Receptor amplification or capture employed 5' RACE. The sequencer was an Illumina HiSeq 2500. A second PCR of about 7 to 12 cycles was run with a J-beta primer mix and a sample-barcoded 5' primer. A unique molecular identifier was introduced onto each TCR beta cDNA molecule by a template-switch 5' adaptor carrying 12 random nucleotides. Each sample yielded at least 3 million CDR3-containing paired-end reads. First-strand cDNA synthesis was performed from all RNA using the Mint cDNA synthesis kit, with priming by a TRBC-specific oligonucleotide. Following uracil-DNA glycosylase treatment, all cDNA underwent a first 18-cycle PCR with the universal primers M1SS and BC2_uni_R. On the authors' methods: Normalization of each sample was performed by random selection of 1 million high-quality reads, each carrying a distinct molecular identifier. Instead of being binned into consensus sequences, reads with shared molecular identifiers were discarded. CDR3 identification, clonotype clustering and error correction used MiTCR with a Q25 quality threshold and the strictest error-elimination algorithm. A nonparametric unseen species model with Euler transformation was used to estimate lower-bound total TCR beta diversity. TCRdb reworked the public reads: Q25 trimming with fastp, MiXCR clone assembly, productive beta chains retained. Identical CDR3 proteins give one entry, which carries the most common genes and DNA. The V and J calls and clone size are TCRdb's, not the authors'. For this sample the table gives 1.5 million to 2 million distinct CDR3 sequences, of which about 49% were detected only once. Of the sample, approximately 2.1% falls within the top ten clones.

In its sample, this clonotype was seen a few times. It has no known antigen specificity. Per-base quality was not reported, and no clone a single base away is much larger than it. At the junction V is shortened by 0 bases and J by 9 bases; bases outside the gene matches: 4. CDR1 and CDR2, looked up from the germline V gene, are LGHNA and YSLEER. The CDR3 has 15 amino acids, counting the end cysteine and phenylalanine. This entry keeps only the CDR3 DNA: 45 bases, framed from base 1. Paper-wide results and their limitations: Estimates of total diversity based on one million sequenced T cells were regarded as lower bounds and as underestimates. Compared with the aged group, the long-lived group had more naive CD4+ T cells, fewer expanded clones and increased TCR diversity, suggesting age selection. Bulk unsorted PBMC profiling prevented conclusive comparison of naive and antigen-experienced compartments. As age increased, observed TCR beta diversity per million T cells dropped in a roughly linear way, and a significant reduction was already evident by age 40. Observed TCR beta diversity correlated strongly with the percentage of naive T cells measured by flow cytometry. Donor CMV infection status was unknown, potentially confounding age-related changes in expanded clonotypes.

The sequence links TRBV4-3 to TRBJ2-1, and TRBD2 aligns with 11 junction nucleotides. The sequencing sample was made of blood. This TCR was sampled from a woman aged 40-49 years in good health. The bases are TGCGCCAGCAGCCAAGAAACTAGCGGGGGAGGTGAGCAGTTCTTC. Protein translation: CASSQETSGGGEQFF.